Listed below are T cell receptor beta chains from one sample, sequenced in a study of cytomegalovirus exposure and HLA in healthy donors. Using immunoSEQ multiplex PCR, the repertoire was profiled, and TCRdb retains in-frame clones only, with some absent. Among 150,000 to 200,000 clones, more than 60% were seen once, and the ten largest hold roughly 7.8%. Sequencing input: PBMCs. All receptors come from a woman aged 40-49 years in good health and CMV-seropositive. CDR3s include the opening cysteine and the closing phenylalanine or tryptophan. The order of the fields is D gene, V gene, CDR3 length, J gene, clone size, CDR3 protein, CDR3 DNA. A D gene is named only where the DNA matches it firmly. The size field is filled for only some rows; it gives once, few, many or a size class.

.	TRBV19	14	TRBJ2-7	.	CASSIRESSYEQYF	TGTGCCAGTAGTATACGGGAGAGCTCCTACGAGCAGTACTTC
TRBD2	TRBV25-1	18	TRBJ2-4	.	CASSELGGGVAEQNIQYF	TGTGCCAGCAGTGAATTGGGGGGGGGTGTGGCAGAGCAAAACATTCAGTACTTC
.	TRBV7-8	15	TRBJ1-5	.	CASSILRGAYQPQHF	TGTGCCAGCAGCATCCTTCGGGGGGCTTATCAGCCCCAGCATTTT
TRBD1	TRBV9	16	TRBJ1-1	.	CASSVNRGPPNTEAFF	TGTGCCAGCAGCGTTAACAGGGGGCCTCCTAACACTGAAGCTTTCTTT
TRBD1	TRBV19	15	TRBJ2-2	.	CASRNRGPNTGELFF	TGTGCCAGTCGTAACAGGGGGCCGAACACCGGGGAGCTGTTTTTT
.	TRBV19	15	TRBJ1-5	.	CASLEGGQLNQPQHF	TGTGCCAGTCTCGAGGGTGGGCAGCTCAATCAGCCCCAGCATTTT
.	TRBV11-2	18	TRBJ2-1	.	CASSLMYGRSGLSPEQFF	TGTGCCAGCAGCTTAATGTACGGGCGGAGCGGCCTTTCCCCTGAGCAGTTCTTC
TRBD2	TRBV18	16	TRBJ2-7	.	CASSAGASGRDHEQYF	TGTGCCAGCTCGGCGGGGGCTAGCGGGAGGGACCACGAGCAGTACTTC
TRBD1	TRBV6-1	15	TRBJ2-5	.	CASSRDRGLWETQYF	TGTGCCAGCTCGAGGGACAGGGGGCTTTGGGAGACCCAGTACTTC
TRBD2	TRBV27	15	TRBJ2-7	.	CASRVTSGRAYEQYF	TGTGCCAGCAGGGTGACTAGCGGGAGGGCCTACGAGCAGTACTTC
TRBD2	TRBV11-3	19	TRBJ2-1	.	CASSLGWDWGTSGYNEQFF	TGTGCCAGCAGCTTAGGTTGGGATTGGGGGACTAGCGGATACAATGAGCAGTTCTTC
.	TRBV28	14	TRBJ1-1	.	CASRPGQLLTEAFF	TGTGCCAGCAGACCAGGACAGCTTCTGACTGAAGCTTTCTTT
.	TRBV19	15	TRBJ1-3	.	CASQPDRTSGNTIYF	TGTGCCAGTCAGCCCGACAGGACCTCTGGAAACACCATATATTTT
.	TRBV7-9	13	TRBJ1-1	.	CASSLDWATEAFF	TGTGCCAGCAGCTTAGACTGGGCCACTGAAGCTTTCTTT
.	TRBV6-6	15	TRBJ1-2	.	CASSYPEGYNYGYTF	TGTGCCAGCAGTTACCCGGAGGGGTATAACTATGGCTACACCTTC
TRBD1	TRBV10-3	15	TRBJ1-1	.	CAIRPGQPTNTEAFF	TGTGCCATCAGGCCGGGACAGCCAACGAACACTGAAGCTTTCTTT
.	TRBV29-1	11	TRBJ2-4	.	CSVEGGNIQYF	TGCAGCGTTGAGGGGGGAAACATTCAGTACTTC
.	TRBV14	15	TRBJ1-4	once	CASSRPGQINEKLFF	TGTGCCAGCAGCCGCCCTGGACAGATTAATGAAAAACTGTTTTTT
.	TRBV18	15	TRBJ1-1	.	CASSPRAGSNTEAFF	TGTGCCAGCTCACCCCGGGCAGGGTCGAACACTGAAGCTTTCTTT
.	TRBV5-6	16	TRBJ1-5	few	CASSLGGRSLNQPQHF	TGTGCCAGCAGCTTGGGAGGGCGAAGCCTCAATCAGCCCCAGCATTTT
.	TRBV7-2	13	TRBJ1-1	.	CASSLGGHMEAFF	TGTGCCAGCAGCTTAGGGGGACACATGGAAGCTTTCTTT
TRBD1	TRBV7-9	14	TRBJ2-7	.	CASSSPGQGNEQYF	TGTGCCAGCAGCTCACCGGGACAGGGTAACGAGCAGTACTTC